The present TCR beta chain was sequenced within a study of response to subunit inactivated influenza vaccine. CDR3 length: 12 residues. J lost 2 bases, V lost 5 bases, and 3 bases had no gene match. Germline CDR1 and CDR2: GTSNPN and SVGIG (reference sequence). Via MiXCR, TCRdb re-called the RT-PCR reads, giving one row per CDR3 protein. The repertoire holds just under 550,000 distinct CDR3 sequences, with under 25% as singletons. The study, taken as a whole, reports: Authors suggested that a seasonal influenza vaccination recruits few new T cells each time.

About this clonotype itself: Its antigen is unidentified.

The sample also formed part of further work on T cells expressing NK-cell markers. That paper adds: It was by 5'RACE template switching with UMIs that TCR beta cDNA was made. Researchers got TCR beta repertoires out of sorted CD3+CD56+NKG2C+, CD3+CD56+NKG2C- and CD3+CD56-NKG2C+ T cells. Sequencing covered eight donors, seven HCMV-seropositive and one seronegative. Also leading the CD3+CD56-NKG2C+ fraction in several donors were these clonotypes.

Specimen: CD4+ T cells sorted from PBMCs, collected 11 to 12 days after vaccination. The rearrangement joins TRBV30 to TRBJ2-7; 7 bases are shared with TRBD2. This sequence was found in a man aged 45-65 years who received an inactivated influenza vaccine. Here the CDR3 DNA reads TGTGCCTGGGGACTAGTGGCCTACGAGCAGTACTTC. The encoded protein is CAWGLVAYEQYF.